These T cell receptor beta chains were read from a single sample in a study of blood T cells in healthy people across ages. TCRdb recomputed calls from the 5' RACE reads with MiXCR, one row per CDR3 protein. The table shows 750,000 to 950,000 distinct CDR3 sequences, with about 55% occurring only once. The sequenced material came from blood. The receptor set was obtained from a man older than 75 in good health. The CDR3 runs from the conserved cysteine through the conserved F or W. Each record gives: clone size, V gene, J gene, D gene, CDR3 DNA, CDR3 protein. D genes are given only for firm matches. Size values are once, few and many counts, or a class for expanded clones, and some rows have none.

.	TRBV24-1	TRBJ2-2	.	TGTGCCACCAGTGAGATATCAGGGGCCCCCGGGGAGCTGTTTTTT	CATSEISGAPGELFF
.	TRBV20-1	TRBJ2-3	TRBD2	TGCAGTGCTAGCGGGACTAGCGGGAGACGTCAGCAGTATTTT	CSASGTSGRRQQYF
.	TRBV11-3	TRBJ2-5	.	TGTGCCAGCAGCCAACAGGACGGGGAGCAGTACTTC	CASSQQDGEQYF
.	TRBV3-1	TRBJ2-6	.	TGTGCCAGCAGCCAATCCCGTACCGGGGGCTCTGGGGCCAACGTCCTGACTTTC	CASSQSRTGGSGANVLTF
.	TRBV20-1	TRBJ2-7	.	TGCAGTGCCCGATCTCACTCTCTCTACGAGCAGTACTTC	CSARSHSLYEQYF
.	TRBV10-3	TRBJ2-3	.	TGTGCCATCAGTGGGACCCTACGTGGAGATACGCAGTATTTT	CAISGTLRGDTQYF
.	TRBV20-1	TRBJ2-2	TRBD2	TGCAGTGCTAGGGCTAGCGGGGTCGAGAGCGGGGAGCTGTTTTTT	CSARASGVESGELFF
.	TRBV28	TRBJ2-7	.	TGTGCCAGCTTGGGAAGGAACGAGCAGTACTTC	CASLGRNEQYF
.	TRBV18	TRBJ2-7	TRBD1	TGTGCCAGCTCACCTCGACAGGGGAGCTCCTACGAGCAGTACTTC	CASSPRQGSSYEQYF
.	TRBV7-6	TRBJ2-7	.	TGTGCCAGCAGCAATCGAGTAGGGCCCTACGAGCAGTACTTC	CASSNRVGPYEQYF
few	TRBV20-1	TRBJ1-5	.	TGCAGTGCTAGAGATCCACCGCTTGGGCATTTT	CSARDPPLGHF
.	TRBV5-4	TRBJ2-7	.	TGTGCCAGCAGCTTGGACGGGAGTGACGACGAGCAGTACTTC	CASSLDGSDDEQYF
.	TRBV5-1	TRBJ2-2	.	TGCGCCAGCAGCCGGCAGCGCGGGCAGAACACCGGGGAGCTGTTTTTT	CASSRQRGQNTGELFF
.	TRBV7-9	TRBJ2-7	TRBD2	TGTGCCAGCAGCTTAGACGGGAGGCCCCTTTCCTACGAGCAGTACTTC	CASSLDGRPLSYEQYF